Below are 20 T cell receptor beta chains sequenced from a single sample in a study of blood T cell repertoires in COVID-19. The method was immunoSEQ multiplex PCR; TCRdb's version includes in-frame clones alone and lacks a portion of them. The sample has about 190,000 clones, about three quarters seen once; the top ten hold approximately 2.9%. Sequenced material: peripheral blood. Receptor source: a woman of 80 years or more with active or convalescent COVID-19.

This chain links TRBV5-1 with TRBJ1-2; D possibly corresponds to TRBD1 (6 bases). Trimming shortened V by 4 bases and J by 0 bases, and 16 bases separated the two germline ends. The germline CDR1 and CDR2 sequences are SGHRS and YFSETQ. This CDR3 region has 16 residues. In DNA, the CDR3 is TGCGCCAGCAGCCTCGGGACACTAAGAGCTAACTATGGCTACACCTTC. Residues: CASSLGTLRANYGYTF.

The V and J genes are TRBV4-2 and TRBJ1-6; 7 bases are shared with TRBD1. The CDR3 is 16 amino acids. Germline loops: CDR1 LGHNA, CDR2 YNFKEQ. The V segment lost 0 bases and the J segment 9 bases; nucleotides outside the gene matches: 8. The CDR3 reads CASSQERRDSPSPLHF. In nucleotides, the CDR3 is TGTGCCAGCAGCCAAGAAAGGCGGGACAGTCCTTCACCCCTCCACTTT.

The chain is built from TRBV20-1 and TRBJ2-2; D is ambiguous. Per germline, CDR1 DFQATT and CDR2 SNEGSKA (reference sequence). Trimming stripped 3 bases from V and 8 bases from J, with 10 bases between. CDR3 length: 12 amino acids. The CDR3 DNA follows: TGCAGTGCTAGTTATAACGGGGGGGAGCTGTTTTTT. Protein product: CSASYNGGELFF.

The chain is built from TRBV5-1 and TRBJ2-2; 8 nucleotides agree with TRBD1. V lost 4 bases and J lost 4; bases outside the gene matches: 6. The CDR3 is made up of 15 amino acids. From germline, CDR1 is SGHRS and CDR2 YFSETQ. CDR3 bases: TGCGCCAGCAGCGAACAGGGGGTTGGCACCGGGGAGCTGTTTTTT. Amino acid sequence: CASSEQGVGTGELFF. The full variable domain, with the rest looked up from reference TRBV5-1 and TRBJ2-2, is KAGVTQTPRYLIKTRGQQVTLSCSPISGHRSVSWYQQTPGQGLQFLFEYFSETQRNKGNFPGRFSGRQFSNSRSEMNVSTLELGDSALYLCASSEQGVGTGELFFGEGSRLTVL.

V usage is TRBV5-4 and J usage is TRBJ2-3; 7 nucleotides line up with TRBD2. Looked up from germline, CDR1 is SGHNT and CDR2 is YYREEE (reference sequence). V gave up 0 bases and J gave up 5 bases; unmatched junction bases: 3. This CDR3 spans 14 amino acids. DNA for the CDR3: TGTGCCAGCAGCTTGGCGCAGCGGGGAGATACGCAGTATTTT. Translation: CASSLAQRGDTQYF.

The chain is built from TRBV24-1 and TRBJ2-2; 7 bases are shared with TRBD1. Germline V lookup: CDR1 KGHDR, CDR2 SFDVKD. Losses at the gene ends were 5 bases for V and 4 bases for J; bases not matched to a gene: 12. This CDR3 has 17 amino acids. The CDR3: CATSGQSRDSLTGELFF. DNA for the CDR3: TGTGCCACCAGTGGACAGTCCCGGGACAGCCTCACCGGGGAGCTGTTTTTT.

This chain uses TRBV4-1 with TRBJ2-3; TRBD2 is a possible D gene (6 bases). V lost 2 bases and J lost 1, with 10 bases in between. Germline V gene lookup returns CDR1 MGHRA and CDR2 YSYEKL. This CDR3 comprises 15 residues. The CDR3 region has the DNA TGCGCCAGCAGCCAATTCGGCGGGGGCACAGATACGCAGTATTTT. It is translated as CASSQFGGGTDTQYF.

The chain has TRBV7-6 and TRBJ2-2; D might be TRBD2 (6 bases). Germline V gene lookup returns CDR1 SGHVS and CDR2 FNYEAQ. This CDR3 spans 18 amino acids. Trimming pared 2 bases from V and 2 bases from J, leaving 18 bases between. This chain's CDR3 is CASSLIIGRGANTGELFF. In DNA form, the CDR3 reads TGTGCCAGCAGCTTAATAATAGGTCGCGGGGCCAACACCGGGGAGCTGTTTTTT. The variable domain in full, with the rest retrieved from reference TRBV7-6 and TRBJ2-2, is GAGVSQSPRYKVTKRGQDVALRCDPISGHVSLYWYRQALGQGPEFLTYFNYEAQQDKSGLPNDRFSAERPEGSISTLTIQRTEQRDSAMYRCASSLIIGRGANTGELFFGEGSRLTVL.

This chain uses TRBV7-9 with TRBJ2-3; D not certain. Germline lookup yields CDR1 SEHNR and CDR2 FQNEAQ (reference sequence). V lost 0 bases to trimming and J lost 1 base, with 8 bases between them. CDR3 length equals 15 residues. CDR3 region: CASSLASVGTDTQYF. For the CDR3, the DNA is TGTGCCAGCAGCTTAGCTTCCGTTGGCACAGATACGCAGTATTTT.

The chain combines TRBV28 with TRBJ1-2; maybe TRBD1 (6 bases). The CDR3 totals 13 residues. V was pared by 6 bases and J by 8 bases, with 16 bases between. From germline, CDR1 is MDHEN and CDR2 SYDVKM. In DNA, the CDR3 is TGTGCCAGCAGACCGAGGGACCAGGGGGGCTACACCTTC. As protein: CASRPRDQGGYTF.

CDR3 amino acids: CAITTDDRGHTEAFF. CDR3 sequence (DNA): TGTGCCATCACCACCGATGACAGGGGTCACACTGAAGCTTTCTTT. This chain joins TRBV10-3 and TRBJ1-1; the match to TRBD1 covers 8 bases. Germline V gives CDR1 ENHRY, CDR2 SYGVKD. J lost 3 bases, V lost 7 bases, and 10 bases had no gene match. CDR3 length: 15 residues.

This clone has a handful of counts. The chain combines TRBV4-2 with TRBJ2-5, with D perhaps TRBD2 (6 bases). V was clipped by 4 bases and J by 5 bases, with 23 bases between them. Germline assignment: CDR1 LGHNA and CDR2 YNFKEQ. This CDR3 spans 17 amino acids. CDR3 coding DNA: TGTGCCAGCAGCCGACTAGGGAATTCAGCCCCCAGGGAGACCCAGTACTTC. This codes for CASSRLGNSAPRETQYF.

This chain connects TRBV5-1 to TRBJ1-1; D perhaps matches TRBD1 (5 bases). V gave up 0 bases and J gave up 7 bases, with 13 bases separating them. This CDR3 spans 14 amino acids. Per germline, CDR1 SGHRS and CDR2 YFSETQ. For the CDR3, the DNA is TGCGCCAGCAGCTTGGGGGAAATACAGGTTGAAGCTTTCTTT. Its translation: CASSLGEIQVEAFF.

Here the CDR3 DNA reads TGTGCCAGCAGACTGACAGGCAACTATGGCTACACCTTC. Its translation is CASRLTGNYGYTF. The chain uses TRBV27 and TRBJ1-2; the D gene is possibly TRBD1 (6 bases). Germline CDR1 MNHEY, CDR2 SMNVEV (reference sequence). CDR3 size: 13 residues. V lost 6 bases, J lost 2 bases, and 10 bases lay in between.

This clone occurred once. The gene calls are TRBV18 and TRBJ1-4, with 10 bases aligning to TRBD1. Germline V gene data show CDR1 as KGHSH and CDR2 as LQKENI. V lost 1 base, J lost 4 bases, and 0 bases stayed unmatched. CDR3 size: 15 residues. Written as DNA, the CDR3 is TGTGCCAGCTCACCACGGGACAGGGGTAATGAAAAACTGTTTTTT. Translated, it gives CASSPRDRGNEKLFF.

This clone was picked up one time. The rearrangement uses TRBV11-2 and TRBJ1-1; 7 bases are shared with TRBD1. Germline values: CDR1 SGHAT, CDR2 FQNNGV. The CDR3 is 15 residues long. Trimming took 5 bases from V and 5 from J; bases not matched to a gene: 11. CDR3 in DNA: TGTGCCAGCAGCGACAGGGTGGCTTTGAGGACTGAAGCTTTCTTT. Its translation: CASSDRVALRTEAFF.

The J gene is TRBJ1-4, the V gene TRBV19; 7 bases are shared with TRBD1. Germline V CDR1 and CDR2: LNHDA, SQIVND (reference sequence). V was clipped by 5 bases and J by 8 bases; unmatched bases: 5. The CDR3 totals 13 residues. CDR3 region: CASSSTGREKLFF. The CDR3 nucleotides are TGTGCCAGTAGTTCGACAGGGCGCGAAAAACTGTTTTTT.

The rearrangement uses TRBV11-1 and TRBJ1-5; D possibly corresponds to TRBD1 (6 bases). The CDR3 covers 14 residues. V was shortened by 2 bases and J by 3 bases, with 8 bases between the two germline ends. From germline, CDR1 is SGHAT and CDR2 FQDESV (reference sequence). The CDR3 loop reads CASSLNRANQPQHF. CDR3 sequence (DNA): TGTGCCAGCAGCTTAAACAGGGCCAATCAGCCCCAGCATTTT.

This clone appeared a single time. The J gene is TRBJ2-3, the V gene TRBV10-3, with a weak D call TRBD2 (6 bases). There are 15 residues in the CDR3. In germline, CDR1 is ENHRY, CDR2 SYGVKD. V gave up 7 bases and J gave up 3 bases, with 17 bases separating them. The CDR3 loop is CAITQGAAGTDTQYF. The CDR3 nucleotides are TGTGCCATCACCCAAGGAGCGGCGGGAACAGATACGCAGTATTTT.

V is TRBV7-2 and J is TRBJ2-3, with 15 bases lining up with TRBD2. Germline V CDR1 and CDR2: SGHTA, FQGNSA. This CDR3 has 17 amino acids. V was pared by 5 bases and J by 2 bases, with 5 bases of the junction left unmatched. The CDR3 sequence: CASSPGLAGGYTDTQYF. The CDR3 bases are TGTGCCAGCAGCCCGGGACTAGCGGGGGGTTACACAGATACGCAGTATTTT.